These T cell receptor beta chains were read from a single sample in a study of shared clonotypes between healthy human individuals. Clones were read by immunoSEQ multiplex PCR, and TCRdb kept only the in-frame ones, dropping some. The table has about 1.1 million clones, roughly 77% seen once; the top ten hold 0.89%. Sequenced: memory CD4+ T cells from PBMCs. These receptor sequences come from a man aged 18 to 30 in good health. Some clones in this sample may be carry-over from other donors' samples. Both conserved end residues are part of each CDR3. The D gene is left open where the match is weak. Some rows mark clone size as missing; the rest say once, few, many or name a class of expanded clone.

cdr3_aa cdr3_nt v_call clone_size d_call j_call
CASSLEDRGEQYF TGTGCCAGCAGCTTGGAGGACAGGGGGGAGCAGTACTTC TRBV5-6 NA TRBD1 TRBJ2-7
CASSQAGRETQYF TGTGCCAGCAGCCAAGCTGGGCGAGAGACCCAGTACTTC TRBV14 NA NA TRBJ2-5
CSVKRQGEPNYGYTF TGCAGCGTTAAAAGACAGGGCGAGCCTAACTATGGCTACACCTTC TRBV29-1 NA TRBD1 TRBJ1-2
CASSTKRERSGELFF TGTGCCAGTAGTACCAAGCGGGAGAGGTCCGGGGAGCTGTTTTTT TRBV19 NA TRBD2 TRBJ2-2
CASSARRQGAGQPQHF TGTGCCAGCAGTGCGAGAAGACAGGGGGCGGGTCAGCCCCAGCATTTT TRBV27 few TRBD1 TRBJ1-5
CASSVVRGADKQPQHF TGTGCCAGCAGCGTAGTTCGGGGGGCAGATAAGCAGCCCCAGCATTTT TRBV9 NA NA TRBJ1-5
CASSLGGIYNEQFF TGCGCCAGCAGCTTGGGCGGGATCTACAATGAGCAGTTCTTC TRBV5-1 NA NA TRBJ2-1
CASSPDRDNYGYTF TGTGCCAGCAGTCCAGACAGGGATAACTATGGCTACACCTTC TRBV6-5 NA TRBD1 TRBJ1-2
CAIRVGQVEQETQYF TGTGCCATCAGGGTCGGACAGGTAGAACAAGAGACCCAGTACTTC TRBV10-3 NA TRBD1 TRBJ2-5
CASSRGTSYNAGELFF TGTGCCAGCAGCAGGGGGACTAGCTACAATGCCGGGGAGCTGTTTTTT TRBV6-6 NA TRBD2 TRBJ2-2
CASRPRGVRYTF TGTGCCAGCCGCCCCCGAGGGGTTCGCTACACCTTC TRBV2 once NA TRBJ1-2
CAISKSGSPYEQYF TGTGCCATCAGTAAAAGCGGGAGCCCCTACGAGCAGTACTTC TRBV10-3 NA TRBD2 TRBJ2-7
CSVATGLSVNIQYF TGCAGCGTTGCAACAGGGTTGTCGGTAAACATTCAGTACTTC TRBV29-1 NA NA TRBJ2-4
CASSLSREETQYF TGTGCCAGCAGTTTAAGTAGGGAGGAGACCCAGTACTTC TRBV28 few NA TRBJ2-5
CASSLFTFRVLNGEQYF TGTGCCAGCAGTTTATTCACGTTCAGGGTCCTAAATGGGGAGCAGTACTTC TRBV28 NA NA TRBJ2-7
CASRGQASNQPQHF TGTGCCAGTAGAGGGCAGGCAAGCAATCAGCCCCAGCATTTT TRBV19 NA NA TRBJ1-5
CASSLGSFSEQYF TGCGCCAGCAGCTTGGGTTCCTTCTCCGAGCAGTACTTC TRBV5-1 NA NA TRBJ2-7
CASSAGARETGELFF TGCGCCAGCAGCGCCGGCGCAAGGGAAACCGGGGAGCTGTTTTTT TRBV5-1 NA NA TRBJ2-2
CSVEGLYRGSEAFF TGCAGCGTTGAAGGACTCTACAGGGGTTCTGAAGCTTTCTTT TRBV29-1 NA TRBD1 TRBJ1-1
CASSLGTRNTGELFF TGTGCCAGCAGCTTAGGGACTAGAAACACCGGGGAGCTGTTTTTT TRBV7-2 NA TRBD2 TRBJ2-2
CASSPMWGATEAFF TGTGCCAGCAGCCCCATGTGGGGGGCCACTGAAGCTTTCTTT TRBV27 few NA TRBJ1-1
CASSVAGEQETQYF TGTGCCAGCAGCGTAGCCGGGGAACAAGAGACCCAGTACTTC TRBV9 NA NA TRBJ2-5
CARTTSGRGGSSYNEQFF TGTGCCCGGACGACTAGCGGGAGGGGAGGTAGCTCCTACAATGAGCAGTTCTTC TRBV30 many TRBD2 TRBJ2-1
CASSLAGDTTGWTRELFF TGCGCCAGCAGCTTGGCGGGGGATACCACAGGGTGGACCAGGGAGCTGTTTTTT TRBV5-1 NA NA TRBJ2-2
CASSSGRDAFGYGYTF TGCGCCAGCAGCTCGGGCAGGGATGCATTCGGCTATGGCTACACCTTC TRBV5-1 NA NA TRBJ1-2
CASSFQGGSYEQYF TGCGCCAGCAGCTTCCAGGGCGGCTCCTACGAGCAGTACTTC TRBV5-1 NA NA TRBJ2-7
CASSLGTGRNYEQYF TGTGCCAGCAGCTTGGGCACCGGGAGGAACTACGAGCAGTACTTC TRBV11-3 NA TRBD2 TRBJ2-7
CASSFTASFTDTQYF TGTGCCAGCAGTTTCACAGCCTCATTCACAGATACGCAGTATTTT TRBV28 few NA TRBJ2-3
CASTPGDRTGELFF TGTGCCAGCACCCCTGGGGACAGAACCGGGGAGCTGTTTTTT TRBV6-5 NA TRBD1 TRBJ2-2
CASSLDSQPQHF TGTGCCAGCAGTCTGGACAGCCAGCCCCAGCATTTT TRBV28 few NA TRBJ1-5
CASRLAGHRGVGDEQYF TGTGCCAGCAGGCTAGCGGGCCATAGGGGCGTGGGAGACGAGCAGTACTTC TRBV28 once TRBD2 TRBJ2-7